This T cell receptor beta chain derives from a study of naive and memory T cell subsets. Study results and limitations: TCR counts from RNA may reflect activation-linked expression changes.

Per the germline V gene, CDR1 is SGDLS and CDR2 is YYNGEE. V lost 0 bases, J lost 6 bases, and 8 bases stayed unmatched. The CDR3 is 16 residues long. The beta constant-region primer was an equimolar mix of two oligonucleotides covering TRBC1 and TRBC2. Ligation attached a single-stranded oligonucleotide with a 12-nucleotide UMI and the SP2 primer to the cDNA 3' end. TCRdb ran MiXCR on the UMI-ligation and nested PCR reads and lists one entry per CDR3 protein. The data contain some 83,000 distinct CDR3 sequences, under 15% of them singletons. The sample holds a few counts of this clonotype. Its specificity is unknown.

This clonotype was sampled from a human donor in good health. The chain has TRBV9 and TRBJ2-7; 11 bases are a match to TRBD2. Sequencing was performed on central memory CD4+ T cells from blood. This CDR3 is CASSVAGSGRAPEQYF. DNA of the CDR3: TGTGCCAGCAGCGTAGCCGGTAGCGGGAGGGCCCCCGAGCAGTACTTC.